The rows below give T cell receptor beta chains drawn from one sample of a study of shared clonotypes between healthy human individuals. Assay: immunoSEQ multiplex PCR; the TCRdb copy retains only in-frame clones and omits some. Of roughly 500,000 clones in the sample, 79% were seen once. The specimen was PBMCs. The source of these receptors is a woman aged 40 to 49 in good health. Some clones in this sample may be carry-over from other donors' samples. Both conserved end residues are part of each CDR3. A D gene is named only where the DNA matches it firmly.

CDR3aa: CASTQGSPLHF
j_gene: TRBJ1-6
d_gene: .
v_gene: TRBV6-6

CDR3aa: CASSFYPGELFF
j_gene: TRBJ2-2
d_gene: .
v_gene: TRBV5-1

CDR3aa: CASSSSAGAGISEQYF
j_gene: TRBJ2-7
d_gene: TRBD2
v_gene: TRBV6-6

CDR3aa: CASSQERTGELFF
j_gene: TRBJ2-2
d_gene: .
v_gene: TRBV18

CDR3aa: CASSPRLAENTGELFF
j_gene: TRBJ2-2
d_gene: TRBD2
v_gene: TRBV7-2

CDR3aa: CASSLRANSPLHF
j_gene: TRBJ1-6
d_gene: .
v_gene: TRBV5-6

CDR3aa: CAWTGQRQETQYF
j_gene: TRBJ2-5
d_gene: .
v_gene: TRBV30

CDR3aa: CASSPGVGNIQYF
j_gene: TRBJ2-4
d_gene: .
v_gene: TRBV27

CDR3aa: CASSQVIEKLFF
j_gene: TRBJ1-4
d_gene: .
v_gene: TRBV14

CDR3aa: CASSETGDSNQPQHF
j_gene: TRBJ1-5
d_gene: TRBD1
v_gene: TRBV6-4

CDR3aa: CASSVSISSYNEQFF
j_gene: TRBJ2-1
d_gene: .
v_gene: TRBV9

CDR3aa: CASSIQGLNTEAFF
j_gene: TRBJ1-1
d_gene: .
v_gene: TRBV19

CDR3aa: CASSLGGTGEFF
j_gene: TRBJ2-1
d_gene: TRBD1
v_gene: TRBV5-6

CDR3aa: CASSVEHPGAGELFF
j_gene: TRBJ2-2
d_gene: .
v_gene: TRBV9

CDR3aa: CASSYLGFSQPQHF
j_gene: TRBJ1-5
d_gene: .
v_gene: TRBV19

CDR3aa: CASSGVGTAEAFF
j_gene: TRBJ1-1
d_gene: .
v_gene: TRBV19

CDR3aa: CASSPLGYEQYF
j_gene: .
d_gene: .
v_gene: TRBV7-9

CDR3aa: CAISGTEAANEKLFF
j_gene: TRBJ1-4
d_gene: .
v_gene: TRBV10-3

CDR3aa: CASSSLAGVENEQFF
j_gene: TRBJ2-1
d_gene: TRBD2
v_gene: TRBV5-1

CDR3aa: CASSQSWGGSSYEQYF
j_gene: .
d_gene: .
v_gene: TRBV4-3

CDR3aa: CASSLTGQNTEAFF
j_gene: TRBJ1-1
d_gene: .
v_gene: TRBV5-1

CDR3aa: CAISERGGETQYF
j_gene: TRBJ2-5
d_gene: .
v_gene: TRBV10-3

CDR3aa: CAWSKTGFYGYTF
j_gene: TRBJ1-2
d_gene: .
v_gene: TRBV30

CDR3aa: CASSFSASGSADTQYF
j_gene: TRBJ2-3
d_gene: TRBD2
v_gene: TRBV7-2

CDR3aa: CASSTGAFQETQYF
j_gene: TRBJ2-5
d_gene: .
v_gene: TRBV19

CDR3aa: CASSLKPSGGGHEQFF
j_gene: TRBJ2-1
d_gene: TRBD2
v_gene: TRBV7-3

CDR3aa: CASSLRGYEQYF
j_gene: TRBJ2-7
d_gene: .
v_gene: TRBV28

CDR3aa: CASSPTLAANTGELFF
j_gene: TRBJ2-2
d_gene: TRBD2
v_gene: TRBV7-3

CDR3aa: CASTGGLWTGELFF
j_gene: TRBJ2-2
d_gene: .
v_gene: TRBV19

CDR3aa: CASSMTGNTEAFF
j_gene: TRBJ1-1
d_gene: .
v_gene: TRBV19

CDR3aa: CASSLPTGSGANVLTF
j_gene: TRBJ2-6
d_gene: .
v_gene: TRBV5-4

CDR3aa: CASSIRGAGEYTEAFF
j_gene: TRBJ1-1
d_gene: .
v_gene: TRBV19